Described below is a single TCR beta chain sequence and its context. This sample is part of a study of shared clonotypes between healthy human individuals. The CDR3 contains 16 residues. Germline CDR1 SGHAT, CDR2 FQNNGV. Trimming took 5 bases from V and 3 from J, leaving 17 bases between them. Some clones are missing from TCRdb's copy, which holds only in-frame ones; the method was immunoSEQ multiplex PCR. The data show about 2.5 million clones, under 95% seen once. Sequencing input: naive CD4+ T cells from PBMCs. Subset of the sample: CD45RA+ positively selected. The rearrangement uses TRBV11-2 and TRBJ2-1; D could derive from TRBD1 or TRBD2 (5 bases each). The receptor was isolated from a man aged 18 to 35 in good health. Some clones in this sample may be carry-over from other donors' samples. The CDR3 sequence: CASSPGTLSFYNEQFF. The CDR3 bases are TGTGCCAGCAGCCCCGGGACCTTAAGTTTCTACAATGAGCAGTTCTTC.